A selection of T cell receptor beta chains follows, all from one sample in a study of OX40 agonist ivuxolimab in advanced cancers. The data were produced by immunoSEQ multiplex PCR, yet TCRdb's version contains in-frame clones alone and is incomplete. This sample has 55,000 to 75,000 clones, with approximately 86% found just once. The source material was CD4+ or CD8+ T cells sorted from blood, sampled in a trial of the OX40 agonist ivuxolimab. The receptors originated from an adult with an advanced solid tumor such as melanoma, head and neck, liver or kidney cancer. Each CDR3 is given with its conserved first and last residue. Fields, in order: clone size, J gene, D gene, V gene, CDR3 length, CDR3 DNA, CDR3 protein. A D gene is named only where the DNA matches it firmly. Only some rows state a clone size, as once, few, many or a class for expanded clones.

. | TRBJ2-1 | TRBD2 | TRBV7-9 | 16 | TGTGCCAGCAGCCCCGATCTAGCGGGAGTCTACAATGAGCAGTTCTTC | CASSPDLAGVYNEQFF
. | TRBJ2-6 | . | TRBV28 | 17 | TGTGCCAGCAGTTTCTCGGGGCCGATCTCTGGGGCCAACGTCCTGACTTTC | CASSFSGPISGANVLTF
. | TRBJ1-2 | . | TRBV5-1 | 19 | TGCGCCAGCAGCTTGGGGGGGTCCACCAGGGATTTAGCTAACTATGGCTACACCTTC | CASSLGGSTRDLANYGYTF
. | TRBJ2-2 | . | TRBV21-1 | 15 | TGTGCCAGCACCCGACTAGCGGGAATGGACGGGGAGCTGTTTTTT | CASTRLAGMDGELFF
once | TRBJ2-2 | TRBD2 | TRBV5-4 | 13 | TGTGCCAGCAGCTCGGGACTAACCGGGGAGCTGTTTTTT | CASSSGLTGELFF
. | TRBJ2-7 | TRBD2 | TRBV19 | 18 | TGTGCCAGTAGTACACGGACTAGCGGAGGGGTGTATAACTACGAGCAGTACTTC | CASSTRTSGGVYNYEQYF
. | TRBJ1-2 | TRBD1 | TRBV6-1 | 15 | TGTGCCAGCAGTGACGTCGGACAGGGAGCGTACGGCTACACCTTC | CASSDVGQGAYGYTF
few | TRBJ1-5 | . | TRBV29-1 | 14 | TGCAGCGTCCCCCGGAACACTGCCGATCAGCCCCAGCATTTT | CSVPRNTADQPQHF
. | TRBJ2-4 | TRBD1 | TRBV28 | 16 | TGTGCCAGCAGTTCGGGACAGGGGGCAGTCAAAAACATTCAGTACTTC | CASSSGQGAVKNIQYF
once | TRBJ2-3 | TRBD2 | TRBV4-3 | 16 | TGCGCCAGCAGCCCTCGGGGGACTAGCGAGACAGATACGCAGTATTTT | CASSPRGTSETDTQYF
once | TRBJ2-7 | . | TRBV5-1 | 12 | TGCGCCAGCAGCACGACGAGGGGACAGCAGTACTTC | CASSTTRGQQYF
few | TRBJ1-1 | . | TRBV5-1 | 17 | TGCGCCAGCAGCTTGGGACACAGTCGGGCGGGGAACACTGAAGCTTTCTTT | CASSLGHSRAGNTEAFF
. | TRBJ2-1 | TRBD2 | TRBV7-9 | 15 | TGTGCCAGCAGCTTAAATAGCGGGAGGGCTAATGAGCAGTTCTTC | CASSLNSGRANEQFF
. | TRBJ2-1 | . | TRBV19 | 14 | TGTGCCAGTAGTATAGAGCACAGGGCCAATGAGCAGTTCTTC | CASSIEHRANEQFF
. | TRBJ2-3 | . | TRBV6-1 | 15 | TGTGCCAGCAGCGCAGGGCAGTTCAGCACAGATACGCAGTATTTT | CASSAGQFSTDTQYF
. | TRBJ2-7 | . | TRBV6-1 | 15 | TGTGCCAGCAGTGAAGCAAGGATAGACTCCTACGAGCAGTACTTC | CASSEARIDSYEQYF
. | TRBJ2-5 | TRBD1 | TRBV5-8 | 16 | TGTGCCAGCAGCTTACACTCAACAGGGGCCGGAGAGACCCAGTACTTC | CASSLHSTGAGETQYF
few | TRBJ1-5 | TRBD1 | TRBV19 | 16 | TGTGCCAGTAGTATGCCCGAACAGGGGGCTTATCAGCCCCAGCATTTT | CASSMPEQGAYQPQHF
. | TRBJ1-3 | . | TRBV6-6 | 14 | TGTGCCAGCAGTTACGGGGGGGCTGGAAACACCATATATTTT | CASSYGGAGNTIYF
. | TRBJ2-3 | . | TRBV6-5 | 14 | TGTGCCAGCAATCTAGGGCCAAGCACAGATACGCAGTATTTT | CASNLGPSTDTQYF
. | TRBJ2-2 | . | TRBV7-9 | 15 | TGTGCCAGCAGCTTCCTAAGCTCGGTCACCGGGGAGCTGTTTTTT | CASSFLSSVTGELFF
. | TRBJ2-1 | TRBD2 | TRBV9 | 18 | TGTGCCAGCAGCCCCCGGGGGACTAGCGGGAGATTTGGGAATGAGCAGTTCTTC | CASSPRGTSGRFGNEQFF
. | TRBJ1-2 | . | TRBV5-1 | 14 | TGCGCCAGCAGCTTGGTGGGGGTCGACTATGGCTACACCTTC | CASSLVGVDYGYTF
. | TRBJ2-7 | . | TRBV4-3 | 15 | TGCGCCAGCAGCCAAGGTTTATATACCTCCTACGAGCAGTACTTC | CASSQGLYTSYEQYF
. | TRBJ2-1 | . | TRBV5-6 | 14 | TGTGCCAGCAGCTGGGGGCCCGGGGGTTATGAGCAGTTCTTC | CASSWGPGGYEQFF
few | TRBJ2-1 | TRBD2 | TRBV14 | 17 | TGTGCCAGCAGCCAACGGGGTAGAGCGGGGGGATACAATGAGCAGTTCTTC | CASSQRGRAGGYNEQFF
. | TRBJ2-3 | . | TRBV30 | 15 | TGTGCCTGGACCCAGACAGGATCTAGCACAGATACGCAGTATTTT | CAWTQTGSSTDTQYF
. | TRBJ1-2 | TRBD1 | TRBV18 | 15 | TGTGCCAGCTCCCAAACGGGACAGGGGGACTATGGCTACACCTTC | CASSQTGQGDYGYTF
. | TRBJ2-7 | . | TRBV18 | 13 | TGTGCCAGCTCACGCGGTGAGTCCTACGAGCAGTACTTC | CASSRGESYEQYF
. | TRBJ2-5 | . | TRBV20-1 | 11 | TGCAGTGCTACCACCCAGGAGACCCAGTACTTC | CSATTQETQYF
. | TRBJ2-2 | TRBD1 | TRBV5-1 | 15 | TGCGCCAGCAGCCTGGACAGGGTTCAAACCGGGGAGCTGTTTTTT | CASSLDRVQTGELFF
. | TRBJ2-2 | . | TRBV5-5 | 17 | TGTGCCAGCAGCTTGGCCAGGCAGGCCGTAGGCACCGGGGAGCTGTTTTTT | CASSLARQAVGTGELFF
. | TRBJ1-5 | . | TRBV6-6 | 15 | TGTGCCAGCAGTTACTCGACCAGGGGCGGGCAGCCCCAGCATTTT | CASSYSTRGGQPQHF
. | TRBJ2-7 | TRBD1 | TRBV28 | 16 | TGTGCCAGCAGACACTCCGGGACAGGGGGAAACTACGAGCAGTACTTC | CASRHSGTGGNYEQYF
. | TRBJ1-2 | TRBD1 | TRBV6-5 | 15 | TGTGCCAGCAGTTACTCGGGACAGCTACTCTATGGCTACACCTTC | CASSYSGQLLYGYTF
. | TRBJ2-7 | TRBD2 | TRBV5-1 | 14 | TGCGCCAGCAGCCAGGGACTAGCAGACTACGAGCAGTACTTC | CASSQGLADYEQYF
few | TRBJ1-5 | TRBD1 | TRBV28 | 14 | TGTGCCAGCAGTTTGATCAGGGGGAATCAGCCCCAGCATTTT | CASSLIRGNQPQHF
. | TRBJ2-5 | . | TRBV5-4 | 19 | TGTGCCAGCAGCAGCCCTAGTGGCGGGGGCCCGGCCGGACAAGAGACCCAGTACTTC | CASSSPSGGGPAGQETQYF
. | TRBJ1-1 | TRBD1 | TRBV19 | 14 | TGTGCCAGTAGTATGGACAGGGTGAACACTGAAGCTTTCTTT | CASSMDRVNTEAFF
few | TRBJ1-5 | . | TRBV7-2 | 12 | TGTGCCAGCAGCCGGGTTGGTCAGCCCCAGCATTTT | CASSRVGQPQHF
. | TRBJ1-2 | TRBD1 | TRBV29-1 | 12 | TGCAGCGTCGGGGACAGCCGCTATGGCTACACCTTC | CSVGDSRYGYTF
. | TRBJ1-4 | TRBD1 | TRBV7-2 | 17 | TGTGCCAGCAGCTTGGGACAGGGCTGGGAAGGGGATGAAAAACTGTTTTTT | CASSLGQGWEGDEKLFF
few | TRBJ2-7 | . | TRBV5-1 | 13 | TGCGCCAGCAGCTTGGGGGGGCAGAAGGAGCAGTACTTC | CASSLGGQKEQYF
. | TRBJ2-7 | . | TRBV30 | 13 | TGTGCCTGGAGTGGAGCGGGTCCCTACGAGCAGTACTTC | CAWSGAGPYEQYF
. | TRBJ1-2 | . | TRBV21-1 | 14 | TGTGCCAGCAGCCTGGACAGGAAAAACTATGGCTACACCTTC | CASSLDRKNYGYTF
. | TRBJ2-3 | . | TRBV2 | 13 | TGTGCCAGCAGTCAACAGGGTGCAGTAGTGCAGTATTTT | CASSQQGAVVQYF
. | TRBJ2-1 | TRBD2 | TRBV4-1 | 17 | TGCGCCAGCAGCCAAGAAAGACTAGCGGGAGGGCGAAATGAGCAGTTCTTC | CASSQERLAGGRNEQFF
. | TRBJ2-1 | . | TRBV20-1 | 11 | TGCAGTGCCCCGGGATACAATGAGCAGTTCTTC | CSAPGYNEQFF
. | TRBJ2-7 | TRBD1 | TRBV5-1 | 14 | TGCGCCAGCAGCCCGGACAGGGGCTCCTACGAGCAGTACTTC | CASSPDRGSYEQYF
. | TRBJ2-7 | . | TRBV5-6 | 12 | TGTGCCAGCAGCTTGTTCTCCTACGAGCAGTACTTC | CASSLFSYEQYF
. | TRBJ2-3 | TRBD2 | TRBV6-1 | 16 | TGTGCCAGCAGTGCCCCCCCCGCGGGGGGGACGGATACGCAGTATTTT | CASSAPPAGGTDTQYF
. | TRBJ1-1 | . | TRBV7-3 | 14 | TGTGCCAGCAGCTTAGGCAGAACGAACACTGAAGCTTTCTTT | CASSLGRTNTEAFF
. | TRBJ1-5 | . | TRBV5-5 | 16 | TGTGCCAGCAGCCCGGAGTCGGGGGTAATATTTCAGCCCCAGCATTTT | CASSPESGVIFQPQHF
. | TRBJ1-2 | . | TRBV12-5 | 14 | TGTGCTAGTGGTTTGTACCCGGGGTCCCATGGCTACACCTTC | CASGLYPGSHGYTF
. | TRBJ2-7 | . | TRBV15 | 19 | TGTGCCACCAGCAGAGATTGGGCAGGCGGTCGGCTAGAGTCCTACGAGCAGTACTTC | CATSRDWAGGRLESYEQYF
. | TRBJ2-7 | . | TRBV27 | 15 | TGTGCCAGCAGTCTCAGCAGGCGAGGGACCTACGAGCAGTACTTC | CASSLSRRGTYEQYF
once | TRBJ2-3 | . | TRBV7-2 | 13 | TGTGCCAGCAGCTTAGCCGAACCAGATACGCAGTATTTT | CASSLAEPDTQYF
. | TRBJ1-2 | . | TRBV7-6 | 12 | TGTGCCAGCAGCCCGGAGGAGGGTGGCTACACCTTC | CASSPEEGGYTF
. | TRBJ1-2 | . | TRBV5-1 | 14 | TGCGCCAGCAGCTTGGCCGGGACACTAGATGGCTACACCTTC | CASSLAGTLDGYTF